This TCR beta chain was observed in a study of breast tumors, draining lymph nodes, adjacent tissues. This clonotype was observed many times. MiXCR was run by TCRdb on the multiplex PCR reads, yielding one entry per CDR3 protein. The sample includes some 150,000 distinct CDR3 sequences, around 24% seen only once; the top ten take just over 2.5%. Axillary draining lymph nodes of breast cancer patients supplied the node samples. Germline V gene data show CDR1 as SGHVS and CDR2 as FNYEAQ. Trimming left V 0 bases short and J 3 bases short, with 9 bases between. The CDR3 runs to 14 residues. The clonotype originates from a female donor with breast cancer. Some clones in this sample may be carry-over from other donors' samples. The chain joins TRBV7-6 to TRBJ2-7, with D perhaps TRBD1 or TRBD2 (5 bases each). Sequenced input: axillary lymph node tissue. CDR3 nucleotide sequence: TGTGCCAGCAGCTTAGCGGGGGTGGACTACGAGCAGTACTTC. It is translated as CASSLAGVDYEQYF.